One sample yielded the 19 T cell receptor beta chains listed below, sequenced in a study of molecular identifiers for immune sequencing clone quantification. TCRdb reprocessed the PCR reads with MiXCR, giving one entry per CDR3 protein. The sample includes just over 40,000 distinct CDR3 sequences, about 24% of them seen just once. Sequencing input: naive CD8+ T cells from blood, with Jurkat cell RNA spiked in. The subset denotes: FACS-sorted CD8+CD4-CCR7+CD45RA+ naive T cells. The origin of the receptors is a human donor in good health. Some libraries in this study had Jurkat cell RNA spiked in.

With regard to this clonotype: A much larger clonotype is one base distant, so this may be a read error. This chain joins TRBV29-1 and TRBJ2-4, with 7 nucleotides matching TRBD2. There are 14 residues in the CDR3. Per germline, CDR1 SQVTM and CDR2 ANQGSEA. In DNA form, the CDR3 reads TGCAGCGTTGACGGCGGGAGAGGGGAAAACATTCGGTACTTC. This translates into CSVDGGRGENIRYF.

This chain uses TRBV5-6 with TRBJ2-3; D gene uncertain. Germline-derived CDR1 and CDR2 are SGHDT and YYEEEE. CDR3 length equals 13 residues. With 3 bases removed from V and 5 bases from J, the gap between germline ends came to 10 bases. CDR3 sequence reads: CASSSLSRDTQYF. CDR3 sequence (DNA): TGTGCCAGCAGCTCCCTGTCACGAGATACGCAGTATTTT. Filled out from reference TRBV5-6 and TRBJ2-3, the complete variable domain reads DAGVTQSPTHLIKTRGQQVTLRCSPKSGHDTVSWYQQALGQGPQFIFQYYEEEERQRGNFPDRFSGHQFPNYSSELNVNALLLGDSALYLCASSSLSRDTQYFGPGTRLTVL.

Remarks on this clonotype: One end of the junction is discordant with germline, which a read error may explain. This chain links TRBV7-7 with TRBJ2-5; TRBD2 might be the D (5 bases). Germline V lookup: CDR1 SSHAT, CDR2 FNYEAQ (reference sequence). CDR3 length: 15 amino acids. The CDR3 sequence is CASSLNPRATEPQYF. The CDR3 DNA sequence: TGTGCTAGCAGCTTAAATCCGAGGGCTACGGAGCCCCAGTACTTC.

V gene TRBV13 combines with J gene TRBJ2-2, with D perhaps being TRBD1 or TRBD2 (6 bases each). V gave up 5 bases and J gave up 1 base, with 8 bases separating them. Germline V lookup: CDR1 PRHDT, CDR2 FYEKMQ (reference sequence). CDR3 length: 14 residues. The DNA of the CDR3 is TGTGCCAGCAGCGCGGGACAGAACACCGGGGAGCTGTTTTTT. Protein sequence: CASSAGQNTGELFF.

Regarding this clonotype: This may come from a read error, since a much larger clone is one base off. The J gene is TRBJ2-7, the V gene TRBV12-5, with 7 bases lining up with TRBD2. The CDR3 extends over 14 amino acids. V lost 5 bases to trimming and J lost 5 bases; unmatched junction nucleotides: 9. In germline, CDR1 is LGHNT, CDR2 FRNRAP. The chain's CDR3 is CASGTWGGSDEQYF. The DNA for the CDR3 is TGTGCTAGTGGTACCTGGGGGGGGAGCGACGAGCAGTACTTC.

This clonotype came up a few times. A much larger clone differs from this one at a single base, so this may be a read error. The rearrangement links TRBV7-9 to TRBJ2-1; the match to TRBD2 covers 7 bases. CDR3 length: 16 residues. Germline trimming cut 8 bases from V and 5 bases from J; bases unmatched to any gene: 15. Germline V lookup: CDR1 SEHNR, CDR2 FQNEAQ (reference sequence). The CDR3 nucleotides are TGTGCCAGCGGCCAAATCCTAGCGGTTAACGACAATGAGCAGTTCTTC. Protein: CASGQILAVNDNEQFF.

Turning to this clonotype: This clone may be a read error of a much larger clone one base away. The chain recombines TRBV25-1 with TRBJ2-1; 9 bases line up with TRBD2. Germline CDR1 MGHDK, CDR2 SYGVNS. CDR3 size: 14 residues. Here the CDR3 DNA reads TGTGCCAGCAGTGAGGCGGGGGGGCTGAATGGGCAGTTCTTC. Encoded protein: CASSEAGGLNGQFF.

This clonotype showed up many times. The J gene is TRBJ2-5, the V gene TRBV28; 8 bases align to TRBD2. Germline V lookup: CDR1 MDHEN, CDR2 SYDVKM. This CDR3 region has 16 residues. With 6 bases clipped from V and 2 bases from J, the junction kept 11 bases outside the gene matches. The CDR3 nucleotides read TGTGCCAGCAGCCTCACTCCTATAGCGGGACAAGAGACCCAGTACTTC. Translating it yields CASSLTPIAGQETQYF.

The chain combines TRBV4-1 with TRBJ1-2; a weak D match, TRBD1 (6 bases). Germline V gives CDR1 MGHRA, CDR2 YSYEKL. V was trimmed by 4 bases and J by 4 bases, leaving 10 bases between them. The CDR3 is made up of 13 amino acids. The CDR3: CASSPDSPYGYTF. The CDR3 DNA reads TGCGCCAGCAGCCCGGACAGTCCCTATGGCTACACCTTC.

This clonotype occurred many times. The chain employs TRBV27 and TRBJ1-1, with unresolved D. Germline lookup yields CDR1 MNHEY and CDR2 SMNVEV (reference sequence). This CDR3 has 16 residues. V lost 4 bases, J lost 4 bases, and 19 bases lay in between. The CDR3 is CASSSDPTAAFTEAFF. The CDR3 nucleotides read TGTGCCAGCAGTTCGGATCCGACGGCTGCTTTCACTGAAGCTTTCTTT.

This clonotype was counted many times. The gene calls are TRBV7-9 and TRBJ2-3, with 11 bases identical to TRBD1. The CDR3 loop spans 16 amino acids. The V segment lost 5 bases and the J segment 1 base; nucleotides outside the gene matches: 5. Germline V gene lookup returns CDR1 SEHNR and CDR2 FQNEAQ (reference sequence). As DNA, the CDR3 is TGTGCCAGCAGCCCGGACAGGGGGCGCGGCACAGATACGCAGTATTTT. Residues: CASSPDRGRGTDTQYF.

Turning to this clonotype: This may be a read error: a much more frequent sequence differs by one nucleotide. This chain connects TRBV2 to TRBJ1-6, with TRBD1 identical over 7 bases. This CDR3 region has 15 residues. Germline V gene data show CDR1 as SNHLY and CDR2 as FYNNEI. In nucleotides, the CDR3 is TGTACCAGCAGTGTAGGGACAGCTGATAATTCACCCCTCCACTTT. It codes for CTSSVGTADNSPLHF.

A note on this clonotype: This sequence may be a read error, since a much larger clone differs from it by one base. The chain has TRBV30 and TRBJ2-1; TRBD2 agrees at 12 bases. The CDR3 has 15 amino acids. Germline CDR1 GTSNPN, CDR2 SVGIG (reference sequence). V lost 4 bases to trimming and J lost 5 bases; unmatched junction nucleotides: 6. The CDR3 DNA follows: TGTGCCTGGACTAGCGGGAGGGGATCCCACAATGAGCAGTTCTTC. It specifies CAWTSGRGSHNEQFF.

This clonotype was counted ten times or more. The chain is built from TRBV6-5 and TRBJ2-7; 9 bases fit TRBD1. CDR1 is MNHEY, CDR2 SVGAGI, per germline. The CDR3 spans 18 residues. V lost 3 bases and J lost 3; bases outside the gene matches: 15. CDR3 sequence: CASSYLTGGGAANYEQYF. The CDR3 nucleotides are TGTGCCAGCAGTTATCTGACAGGGGGTGGGGCTGCGAACTACGAGCAGTACTTC.

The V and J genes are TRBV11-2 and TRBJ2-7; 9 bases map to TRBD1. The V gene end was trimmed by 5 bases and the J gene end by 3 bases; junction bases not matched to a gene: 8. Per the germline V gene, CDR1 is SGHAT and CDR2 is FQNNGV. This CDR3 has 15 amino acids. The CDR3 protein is CASSPEKGQGYEQYF. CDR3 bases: TGTGCCAGCAGCCCAGAAAAGGGACAGGGCTACGAGCAGTACTTC.

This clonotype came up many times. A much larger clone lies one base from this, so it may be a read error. The CDR3 nucleotides are TGTGCCGGCAGTTTTAGTCCCAGGGCCGACGAGCAGTACTTC. The encoded protein is CAGSFSPRADEQYF. The rearrangement links TRBV28 to TRBJ2-7; D may be TRBD1 (5 bases). Germline CDR1 and CDR2: MDHEN and SYDVKM. CDR3 size: 14 residues.

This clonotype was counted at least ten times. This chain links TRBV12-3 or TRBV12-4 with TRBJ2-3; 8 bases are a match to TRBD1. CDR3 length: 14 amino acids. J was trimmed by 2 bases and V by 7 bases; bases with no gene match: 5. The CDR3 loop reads CASKLTGATDTQYF. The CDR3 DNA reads TGTGCCAGCAAACTGACAGGGGCCACAGATACGCAGTATTTT.

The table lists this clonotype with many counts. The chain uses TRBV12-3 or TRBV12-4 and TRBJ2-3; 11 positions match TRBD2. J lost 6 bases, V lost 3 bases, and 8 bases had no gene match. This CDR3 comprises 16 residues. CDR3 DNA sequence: TGTGCCAGCAGTTTTCTTGCTAGCGGGGGGCCGGATACGCAGTATTTT. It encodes CASSFLASGGPDTQYF.

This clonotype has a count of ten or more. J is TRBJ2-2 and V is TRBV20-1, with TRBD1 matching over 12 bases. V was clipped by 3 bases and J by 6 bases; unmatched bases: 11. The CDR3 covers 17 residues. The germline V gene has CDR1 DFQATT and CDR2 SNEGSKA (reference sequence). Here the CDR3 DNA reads TGCAGTGCTAGTTCCGGGACAGGGGGCAGGTATCCCGGGGAGCTGTTTTTT. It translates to CSASSGTGGRYPGELFF.